This T cell receptor (beta chain) was retrieved from a study of beta chain features in type 1 diabetes. The CDR3 spans 14 residues. Germline V CDR1 and CDR2: LGHNA, YSLEER. Deletions cut 1 base from V and 10 bases from J, with 14 bases between. Sequencing targeted expressed TCRB transcripts, as all isolated RNA had been reverse transcribed. The protocol was immunoSEQ multiplex PCR, while the TCRdb copy is restricted to in-frame clones and leaves out a portion. The sample shows around 600,000 clones, about an eighth of them seen only once. A note on this clone: Its antigen is as yet unknown.

CD4+ naive, central memory, regulatory and stem cell-like memory subsets were isolated by sorting on CD45RO/CCR7/CD25/CD127/CD95/CD27. General study findings and limits: Researchers cautioned that cDNA sequencing could over-represent cells with high TCR expression. Researchers report that Type 1 diabetes patients had moderately but significantly shorter TCRB CDR3s across all four CD4+ subsets.

The origin of this receptor is a man between 25 and 39 years old with type 1 diabetes. The gene calls are TRBV4-3 and TRBJ2-1; weak D call: TRBD2 (5 bases). The sample taken for sequencing was naive CD4+ T cells from blood. The CDR3 protein is CASSQGQFTGEQFF. The DNA for the CDR3 is TGCGCCAGCAGCCAAGGGCAGTTCACGGGGGAGCAGTTCTTC.